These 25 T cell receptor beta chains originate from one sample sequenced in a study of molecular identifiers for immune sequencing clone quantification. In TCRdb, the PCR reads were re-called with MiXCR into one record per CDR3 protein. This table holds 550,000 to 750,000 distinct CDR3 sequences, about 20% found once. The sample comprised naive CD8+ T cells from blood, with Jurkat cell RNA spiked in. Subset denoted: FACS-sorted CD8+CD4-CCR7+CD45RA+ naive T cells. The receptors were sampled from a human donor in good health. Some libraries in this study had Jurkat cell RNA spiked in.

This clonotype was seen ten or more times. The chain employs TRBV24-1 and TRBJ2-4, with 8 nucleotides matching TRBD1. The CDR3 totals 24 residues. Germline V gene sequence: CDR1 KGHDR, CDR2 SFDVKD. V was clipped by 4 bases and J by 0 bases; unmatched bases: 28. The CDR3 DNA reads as TGTGCCACCAGTGACCAGACAGGGGTAGACCAAAAGGGGTCTCGGTGGATAGCCAAAAACATTCAGTACTTC. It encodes CATSDQTGVDQKGSRWIAKNIQYF.

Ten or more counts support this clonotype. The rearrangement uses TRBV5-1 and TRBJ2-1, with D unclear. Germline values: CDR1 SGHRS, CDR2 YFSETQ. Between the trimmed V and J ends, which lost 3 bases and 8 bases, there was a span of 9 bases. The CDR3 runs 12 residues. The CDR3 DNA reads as TGCGCCAGCAGCTCCAAAGGAGATGAGCAGTTCTTC. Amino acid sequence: CASSSKGDEQFF.

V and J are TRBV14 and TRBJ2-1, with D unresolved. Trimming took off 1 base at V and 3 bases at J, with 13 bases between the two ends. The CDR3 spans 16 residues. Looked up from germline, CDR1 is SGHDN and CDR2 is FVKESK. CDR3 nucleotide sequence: TGTGCCAGCAGCCAAGCTATGGGTGCCTTCTACAATGAGCAGTTCTTC. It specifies CASSQAMGAFYNEQFF. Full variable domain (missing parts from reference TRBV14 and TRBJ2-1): EAGVTQFPSHSVIEKGQTVTLRCDPISGHDNLYWYRRVMGKEIKFLLHFVKESKQDESGMPNNRFLAERTGGTYSTLKVQPAELEDSGVYFCASSQAMGAFYNEQFFGPGTRLTVL.

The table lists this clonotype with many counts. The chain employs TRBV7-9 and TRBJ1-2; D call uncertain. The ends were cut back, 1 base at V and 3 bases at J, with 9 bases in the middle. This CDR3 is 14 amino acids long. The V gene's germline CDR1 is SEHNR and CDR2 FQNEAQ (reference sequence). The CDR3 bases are TGTGCCAGCAGCTTAGGGCAGGACTACTATGGCTACACCTTC. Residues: CASSLGQDYYGYTF.

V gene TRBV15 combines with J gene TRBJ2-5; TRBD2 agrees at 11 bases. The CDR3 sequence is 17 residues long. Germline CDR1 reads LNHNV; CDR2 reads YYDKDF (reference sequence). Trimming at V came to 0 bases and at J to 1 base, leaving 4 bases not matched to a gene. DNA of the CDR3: TGTGCCACCAGCAGAGATTTGGGACTAGCGGCCCAAGAGACCCAGTACTTC. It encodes CATSRDLGLAAQETQYF.

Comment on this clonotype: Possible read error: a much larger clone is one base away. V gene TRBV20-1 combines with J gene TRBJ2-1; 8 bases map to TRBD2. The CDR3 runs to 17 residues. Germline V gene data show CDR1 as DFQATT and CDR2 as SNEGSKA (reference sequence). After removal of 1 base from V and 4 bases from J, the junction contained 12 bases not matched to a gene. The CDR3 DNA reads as TGCAGTGCTAGAGTGCTAACGGGGGGGCTGGGATACAATGAGCAGTTCTTC. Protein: CSARVLTGGLGYNEQFF.

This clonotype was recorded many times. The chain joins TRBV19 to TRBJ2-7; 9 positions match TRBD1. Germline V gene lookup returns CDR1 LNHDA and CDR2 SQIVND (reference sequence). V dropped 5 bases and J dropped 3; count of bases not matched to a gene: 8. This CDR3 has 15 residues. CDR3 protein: CASSLRRTGDYEQYF. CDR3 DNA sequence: TGTGCCAGTAGTCTTCGAAGGACAGGGGACTACGAGCAGTACTTC.

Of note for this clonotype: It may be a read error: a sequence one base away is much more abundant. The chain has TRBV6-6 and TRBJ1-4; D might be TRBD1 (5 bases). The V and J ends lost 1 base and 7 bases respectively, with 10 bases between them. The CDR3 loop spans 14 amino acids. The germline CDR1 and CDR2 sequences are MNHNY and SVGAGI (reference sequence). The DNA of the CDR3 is TGTGCCAGCAGTTACTTTAAGGGGAGTGAAAAACTGTTTTTT. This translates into CASSYFKGSEKLFF.

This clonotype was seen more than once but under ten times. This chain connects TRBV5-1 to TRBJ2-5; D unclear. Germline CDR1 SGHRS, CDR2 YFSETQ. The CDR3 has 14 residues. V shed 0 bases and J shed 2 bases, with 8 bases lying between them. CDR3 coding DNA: TGCGCCAGCAGCTTGGCCATGCGGCAAGAGACCCAGTACTTC. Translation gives CASSLAMRQETQYF.

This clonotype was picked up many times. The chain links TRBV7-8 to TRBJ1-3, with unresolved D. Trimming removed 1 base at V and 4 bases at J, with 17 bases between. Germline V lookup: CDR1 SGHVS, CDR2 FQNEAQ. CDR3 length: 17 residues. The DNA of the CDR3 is TGTGCCAGCAGCTTAGAACCACCCGGCGTATTAGGAAACACCATATATTTT. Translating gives CASSLEPPGVLGNTIYF.

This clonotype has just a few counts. For the CDR3, the DNA is TGTGCCAGCAGCTTCGTAGGCATCCTGGGGGAGACCCAGTACTTC. Its translation: CASSFVGILGETQYF. The J gene is TRBJ2-5, the V gene TRBV5-6, with D unclear. Germline V gene data show CDR1 as SGHDT and CDR2 as YYEEEE. V lost 2 bases and J lost 5, with 16 bases in between. There are 15 residues in the CDR3. The complete variable domain, with remaining parts taken from reference TRBV5-6 and TRBJ2-5, reads DAGVTQSPTHLIKTRGQQVTLRCSPKSGHDTVSWYQQALGQGPQFIFQYYEEEERQRGNFPDRFSGHQFPNYSSELNVNALLLGDSALYLCASSFVGILGETQYFGPGTRLLVL.

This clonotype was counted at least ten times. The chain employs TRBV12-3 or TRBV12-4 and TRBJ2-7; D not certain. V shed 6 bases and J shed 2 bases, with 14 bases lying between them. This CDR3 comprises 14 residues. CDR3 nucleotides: TGTGCCAGCAGAGGCCCGGCCCAGGCCTACGAGCAGTACTTC. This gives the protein CASRGPAQAYEQYF.

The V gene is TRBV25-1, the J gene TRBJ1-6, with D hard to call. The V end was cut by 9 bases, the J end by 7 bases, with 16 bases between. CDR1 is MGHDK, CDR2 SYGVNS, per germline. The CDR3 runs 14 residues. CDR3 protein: CASRQNRLNSPLHF. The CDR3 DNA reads TGTGCCAGTCGGCAGAATCGGCTCAATTCACCCCTCCACTTT. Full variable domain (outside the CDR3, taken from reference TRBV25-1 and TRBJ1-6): EADIYQTPRYLVIGTGKKITLECSQTMGHDKMYWYQQDPGMELHLIHYSYGVNSTEKGDLSSESTVSRIRTEHFPLTLESARPSHTSQYLCASRQNRLNSPLHFGNGTRLTVT.

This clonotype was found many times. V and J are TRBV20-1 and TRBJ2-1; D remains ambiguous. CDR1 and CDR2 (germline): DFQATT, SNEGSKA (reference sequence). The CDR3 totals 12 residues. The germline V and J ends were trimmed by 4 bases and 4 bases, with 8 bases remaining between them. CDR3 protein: CSATKGYNEQFF. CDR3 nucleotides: TGCAGTGCTACAAAAGGTTACAATGAGCAGTTCTTC.

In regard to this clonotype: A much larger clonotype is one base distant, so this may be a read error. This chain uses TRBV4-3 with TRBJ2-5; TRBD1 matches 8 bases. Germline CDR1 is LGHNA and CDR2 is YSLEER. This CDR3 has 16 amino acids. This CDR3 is CASGQAPGTGLETQYF. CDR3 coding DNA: TGCGCCAGCGGCCAAGCCCCGGGGACAGGTCTAGAGACCCAGTACTTC.

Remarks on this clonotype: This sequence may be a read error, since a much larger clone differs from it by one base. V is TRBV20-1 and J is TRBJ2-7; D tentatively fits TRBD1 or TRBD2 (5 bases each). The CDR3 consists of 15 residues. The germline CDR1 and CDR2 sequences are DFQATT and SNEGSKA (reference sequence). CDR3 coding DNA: TGCAGTGCTAGAGATGGTGGGGGACCTTCCTGCGAGCAGTACTTC. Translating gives CSARDGGGPSCEQYF.

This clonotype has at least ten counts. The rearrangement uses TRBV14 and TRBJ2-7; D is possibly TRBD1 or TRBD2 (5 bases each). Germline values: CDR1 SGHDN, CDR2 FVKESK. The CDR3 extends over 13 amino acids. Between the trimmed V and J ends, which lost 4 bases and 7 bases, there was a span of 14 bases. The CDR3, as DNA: TGTGCCAGCAGCCCGGGGCTTCTGGGGGAGCAGTACTTC. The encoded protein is CASSPGLLGEQYF.

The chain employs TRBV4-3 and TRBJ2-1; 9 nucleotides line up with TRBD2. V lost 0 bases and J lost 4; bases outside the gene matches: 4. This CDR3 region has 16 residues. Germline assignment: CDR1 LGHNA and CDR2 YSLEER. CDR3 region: CASSQDRLADYNEQFF. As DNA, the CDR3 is TGCGCCAGCAGCCAAGACCGACTAGCGGATTACAATGAGCAGTTCTTC.

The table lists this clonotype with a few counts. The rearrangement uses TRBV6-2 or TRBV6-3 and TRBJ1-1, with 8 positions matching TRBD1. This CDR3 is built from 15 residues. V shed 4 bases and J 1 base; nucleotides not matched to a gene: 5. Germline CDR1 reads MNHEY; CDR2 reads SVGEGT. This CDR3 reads CASSFRTGRNTEAFF. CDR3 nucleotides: TGTGCCAGCAGTTTCAGGACAGGGCGGAACACTGAAGCTTTCTTT.

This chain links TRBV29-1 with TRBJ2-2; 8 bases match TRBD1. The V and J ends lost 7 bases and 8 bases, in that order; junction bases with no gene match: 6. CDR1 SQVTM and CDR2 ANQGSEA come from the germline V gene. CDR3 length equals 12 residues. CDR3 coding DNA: TGCAGCGCTAAACAGGGGGTGGGGGAGCTGTTTTTT. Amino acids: CSAKQGVGELFF.

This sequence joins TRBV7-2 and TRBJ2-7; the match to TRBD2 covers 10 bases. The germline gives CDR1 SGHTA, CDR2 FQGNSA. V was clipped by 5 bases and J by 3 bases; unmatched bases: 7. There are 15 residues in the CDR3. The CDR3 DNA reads TGTGCCAGCAGCCCTAGCGGGAGCGGGCTCTACGAGCAGTACTTC. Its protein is CASSPSGSGLYEQYF.

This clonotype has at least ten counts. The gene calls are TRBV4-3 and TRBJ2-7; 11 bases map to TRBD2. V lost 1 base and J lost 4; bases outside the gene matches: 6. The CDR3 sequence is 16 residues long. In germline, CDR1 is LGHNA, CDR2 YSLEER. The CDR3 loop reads CASSQGGTSGWYEQYF. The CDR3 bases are TGCGCCAGCAGCCAAGGGGGGACTAGCGGTTGGTACGAGCAGTACTTC.

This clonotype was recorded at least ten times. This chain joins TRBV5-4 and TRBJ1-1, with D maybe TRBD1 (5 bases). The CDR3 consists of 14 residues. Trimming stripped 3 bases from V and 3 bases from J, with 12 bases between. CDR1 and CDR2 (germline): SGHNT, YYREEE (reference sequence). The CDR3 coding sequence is TGTGCCAGCAGCTCGGCCGGGGCGTACACTGAAGCTTTCTTT. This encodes CASSSAGAYTEAFF.

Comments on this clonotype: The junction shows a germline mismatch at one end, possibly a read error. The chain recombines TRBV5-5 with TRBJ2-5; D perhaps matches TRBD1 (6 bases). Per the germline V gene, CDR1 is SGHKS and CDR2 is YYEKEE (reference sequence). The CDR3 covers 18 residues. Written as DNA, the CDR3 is TGTGCCAGCAGCTTGGCCAGTGAGGGGGTGCCCAACCAAGAGGCCCAGTACTTC. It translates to CASSLASEGVPNQEAQYF.

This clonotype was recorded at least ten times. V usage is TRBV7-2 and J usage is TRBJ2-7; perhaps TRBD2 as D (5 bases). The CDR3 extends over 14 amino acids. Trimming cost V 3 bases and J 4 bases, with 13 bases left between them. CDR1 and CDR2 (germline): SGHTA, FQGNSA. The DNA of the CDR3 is TGTGCCAGCAGCTTTTATCGGCTAGCTTACGAGCAGTACTTC. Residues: CASSFYRLAYEQYF.